This T cell receptor (beta chain) was documented in a study of beta chain features in type 1 diabetes. General study points: Type 1 diabetes patients showed a moderate but significant shortening of TCRB CDR3s in all four CD4+ subsets.

All of the isolated RNA was reverse transcribed, so expressed TCRB transcripts were sequenced. The average output of naive, central memory and regulatory T cell samples was 3.6 million or so reads. Libraries were prepared by immunoSEQ multiplex PCR; TCRdb keeps only in-frame clonotypes and omits some of them. Of about 620,000 clones listed, around a sixth are singletons. Germline V gene sequence: CDR1 MDHEN, CDR2 SYDVKM. V dropped 3 bases and J dropped 2 bases, with 11 bases sitting between them. There are 15 residues in the CDR3. One heparinised blood draw averaging about 120 mL was given by each donor. In regard to this clone: The antigen is unknown.

The receptor was derived from a man aged 18 to 30 in good health. J is TRBJ1-5 and V is TRBV28, with unresolved D. The sample taken for sequencing was naive CD4+ T cells from blood. In DNA form, the CDR3 reads TGTGCCAGCAGTTTGGCGGGTGCGGGCAATCAGCCCCAGCATTTT. Its translation is CASSLAGAGNQPQHF.